This is a list of T cell receptor beta chains from one sample in a study of blood T cell repertoires in COVID-19. Data came from immunoSEQ multiplex PCR; TCRdb stores just in-frame clones and leaves some out. The sample records 310,000 or so clones, about 87% being singletons. The specimen sequenced was PBMCs or T cells enriched from blood (not recorded which). These receptors were collected from a woman in her late teens or twenties who had recovered from COVID-19. CDR3s include the opening cysteine and the closing phenylalanine or tryptophan. Fields, in order: D gene, clone size, J gene, V gene, CDR3 protein, CDR3 DNA. A D gene is named only where the DNA matches it firmly. Clone size is shown for a subset of rows, as once, few, many or a class of expanded clone.

d_gene: TRBD1
abundance: once
j_gene: TRBJ2-7
v_gene: TRBV6-2/TRBV6-3
CDR3aa: CASSRGQGPTEQYF
CDR3nt: TGTGCCAGCAGTCGCGGACAGGGCCCCACAGAGCAGTACTTC

d_gene: TRBD1
abundance: -
j_gene: TRBJ2-7
v_gene: TRBV6-2/TRBV6-3
CDR3aa: CASSYSSATGAYEQYF
CDR3nt: TGTGCCAGCAGTTACTCCTCCGCGACAGGGGCCTACGAGCAGTACTTC

d_gene: -
abundance: -
j_gene: TRBJ1-5
v_gene: TRBV19
CDR3aa: CATATYTTGNQPQHF
CDR3nt: TGTGCCACCGCAACTTACACGACAGGCAATCAGCCCCAGCATTTT

d_gene: TRBD1
abundance: -
j_gene: TRBJ1-1
v_gene: TRBV6-2/TRBV6-3
CDR3aa: CASSYIRDRGLTEAFF
CDR3nt: TGTGCCAGCAGTTACATACGGGACAGGGGGCTGACTGAAGCTTTCTTT

d_gene: TRBD2
abundance: -
j_gene: TRBJ2-1
v_gene: TRBV5-1
CDR3aa: CASRSGLAGSYNEQFF
CDR3nt: TGCGCCAGCAGGTCTGGACTAGCGGGGTCCTACAATGAGCAGTTCTTC

d_gene: TRBD1
abundance: few
j_gene: TRBJ1-2
v_gene: TRBV30
CDR3aa: CAWSVLQGGGYTF
CDR3nt: TGTGCCTGGAGTGTTTTACAGGGGGGTGGCTACACCTTC

d_gene: -
abundance: once
j_gene: TRBJ1-2
v_gene: TRBV10-3
CDR3aa: CAISDPYGYTF
CDR3nt: TGTGCCATCAGTGACCCGTATGGCTACACCTTC

d_gene: -
abundance: -
j_gene: TRBJ1-5
v_gene: TRBV6-2/TRBV6-3
CDR3aa: CASSYGRGFNQPQHF
CDR3nt: TGTGCCAGCAGTTATGGACGGGGATTCAATCAGCCCCAGCATTTT

d_gene: -
abundance: -
j_gene: TRBJ1-3
v_gene: TRBV9
CDR3aa: CASSVGGRDPGNTIYF
CDR3nt: TGTGCCAGCAGCGTGGGGGGGCGCGACCCTGGAAACACCATATATTTT

d_gene: TRBD1
abundance: -
j_gene: TRBJ1-2
v_gene: TRBV5-6
CDR3aa: CASSGGTGGGGYGYTF
CDR3nt: TGTGCCAGCAGCGGCGGGACAGGGGGCGGCGGCTATGGCTACACCTTC

d_gene: -
abundance: -
j_gene: TRBJ1-1
v_gene: TRBV7-3
CDR3aa: CASSLGVGGRAEAFF
CDR3nt: TGTGCCAGCAGCTTAGGTGTCGGAGGGCGGGCTGAAGCTTTCTTT

d_gene: TRBD1
abundance: -
j_gene: TRBJ2-3
v_gene: TRBV6-4
CDR3aa: CASSWTGFTDTQYF
CDR3nt: TGTGCCAGCAGTTGGACAGGGTTCACAGATACGCAGTATTTT

d_gene: TRBD2
abundance: -
j_gene: TRBJ2-1
v_gene: TRBV7-3
CDR3aa: CASSFGTSGRELFF
CDR3nt: TGTGCCAGCAGCTTTGGGACTAGCGGGAGGGAGCTGTTCTTC

d_gene: TRBD2
abundance: -
j_gene: TRBJ2-7
v_gene: TRBV7-8
CDR3aa: CASSSHSGGAVEQYF
CDR3nt: TGTGCCAGCAGCTCCCATAGCGGGGGGGCGGTGGAGCAGTACTTC

d_gene: TRBD1
abundance: -
j_gene: TRBJ2-5
v_gene: TRBV5-4
CDR3aa: CASSTGQGAKTQYF
CDR3nt: TGTGCCAGCAGCACGGGACAGGGGGCGAAGACCCAGTACTTC

d_gene: -
abundance: -
j_gene: TRBJ1-1
v_gene: TRBV25-1
CDR3aa: CASSGRDIGSTEAFF
CDR3nt: TGTGCCAGCAGTGGACGGGATATTGGTAGCACTGAAGCTTTCTTT

d_gene: TRBD1
abundance: -
j_gene: TRBJ2-7
v_gene: TRBV19
CDR3aa: CASSIISTGQYEQYF
CDR3nt: TGTGCCAGTAGTATCATATCGACAGGGCAGTACGAGCAGTACTTC

d_gene: TRBD1
abundance: -
j_gene: TRBJ1-4
v_gene: TRBV18
CDR3aa: CASSPRGTDSLFF
CDR3nt: TGTGCCAGCTCACCTCGAGGGACAGACTCACTGTTTTTT

d_gene: TRBD1
abundance: few
j_gene: TRBJ2-7
v_gene: TRBV14
CDR3aa: CASSQVTGGKYEQYF
CDR3nt: TGTGCCAGCAGCCAAGTGACAGGGGGGAAGTACGAGCAGTACTTC

d_gene: TRBD2
abundance: -
j_gene: TRBJ2-3
v_gene: TRBV29-1
CDR3aa: CSVEGLTSGYTDTQYF
CDR3nt: TGCAGCGTTGAGGGGTTGACTAGCGGTTACACAGATACGCAGTATTTT

d_gene: -
abundance: -
j_gene: TRBJ2-5
v_gene: TRBV7-3
CDR3aa: CASSLRRGETQYF
CDR3nt: TGTGCCAGCAGCTTAAGAAGGGGAGAGACCCAGTACTTC

d_gene: TRBD1
abundance: -
j_gene: TRBJ1-4
v_gene: TRBV30
CDR3aa: CAWSPTGNNEKLFF
CDR3nt: TGTGCCTGGAGTCCGACAGGGAATAATGAAAAACTGTTTTTT

d_gene: -
abundance: -
j_gene: TRBJ1-6
v_gene: TRBV28
CDR3aa: CASISGGTTYNSPLHF
CDR3nt: TGTGCCAGCATATCGGGGGGGACAACCTATAATTCACCCCTCCACTTT

d_gene: -
abundance: -
j_gene: TRBJ1-6
v_gene: TRBV19
CDR3aa: CASSSGLGALHF
CDR3nt: TGTGCCAGTAGTAGCGGACTAGGGGCCCTCCACTTT

d_gene: -
abundance: -
j_gene: TRBJ1-1
v_gene: TRBV4-1
CDR3aa: CASSPTPGLGTEAFF
CDR3nt: TGCGCCAGCAGCCCAACGCCAGGGTTGGGGACTGAAGCTTTCTTT

d_gene: TRBD1
abundance: -
j_gene: TRBJ2-7
v_gene: TRBV25-1
CDR3aa: CASSDPGEGQGAEQYF
CDR3nt: TGTGCCAGCAGTGATCCTGGTGAAGGACAGGGGGCCGAGCAGTACTTC

d_gene: TRBD2
abundance: -
j_gene: TRBJ2-1
v_gene: TRBV4-2
CDR3aa: CASSHRSGVQDEQFF
CDR3nt: TGTGCCAGCAGCCACCGAAGCGGGGTCCAGGATGAGCAGTTCTTC

d_gene: -
abundance: -
j_gene: TRBJ1-5
v_gene: TRBV19
CDR3aa: CASSWGGSQPQHF
CDR3nt: TGTGCCAGCTCATGGGGGGGTTCTCAGCCCCAGCATTTT

d_gene: -
abundance: -
j_gene: TRBJ1-4
v_gene: TRBV12-3/TRBV12-4
CDR3aa: CASRGGNEKLFF
CDR3nt: TGTGCCAGCCGCGGTGGGAATGAAAAACTGTTTTTT

d_gene: -
abundance: -
j_gene: TRBJ1-5
v_gene: TRBV6-5
CDR3aa: CASSSDRHQPQHF
CDR3nt: TGTGCCAGCAGTTCGGACAGACATCAGCCCCAGCATTTT

d_gene: TRBD1
abundance: -
j_gene: TRBJ2-3
v_gene: TRBV9
CDR3aa: CASSEADRAMGTDTQYF
CDR3nt: TGTGCCAGCAGCGAAGCAGACAGGGCAATGGGCACAGATACGCAGTATTTT

d_gene: -
abundance: -
j_gene: TRBJ2-1
v_gene: TRBV28
CDR3aa: CASSLTGTHEQFF
CDR3nt: TGTGCCAGCAGTTTGACAGGCACCCATGAGCAGTTCTTC

d_gene: TRBD1
abundance: few
j_gene: TRBJ2-7
v_gene: TRBV25-1
CDR3aa: CASSDRGREEQYF
CDR3nt: TGTGCCAGCAGTGACAGGGGGCGCGAAGAGCAGTACTTC

d_gene: TRBD2
abundance: -
j_gene: TRBJ2-2
v_gene: TRBV3-1/TRBV3-2
CDR3aa: CASQAGYGELFF
CDR3nt: TGTGCCAGCCAAGCGGGGTACGGGGAGCTGTTTTTT

d_gene: -
abundance: -
j_gene: TRBJ2-1
v_gene: TRBV5-1
CDR3aa: CASSLDPGHEQFF
CDR3nt: TGCGCCAGCAGCTTGGACCCAGGCCATGAGCAGTTCTTC

d_gene: TRBD2
abundance: -
j_gene: TRBJ2-7
v_gene: TRBV5-4
CDR3aa: CASSFRDYSLEQYF
CDR3nt: TGTGCCAGCAGCTTCCGGGACTACTCTCTCGAGCAGTACTTC

d_gene: -
abundance: -
j_gene: TRBJ2-5
v_gene: TRBV7-9
CDR3aa: CASSQQGSGETQYF
CDR3nt: TGTGCCAGCAGCCAACAGGGTTCGGGGGAGACCCAGTACTTC